The 2 T cell receptor beta chains in this list originate from one sample, sequenced in a study of T cell responses to AZD1222 COVID-19 vaccine. Profiled with immunoSEQ multiplex PCR; TCRdb holds only in-frame clones, not every one. The data hold 97,000 or so clones, with around 87% observed a single time. Sequencing used peripheral blood, obtained on day 0 of AZD1222 vaccination. All receptors come from an adult in good health.

The J gene is TRBJ2-2, the V gene TRBV6-5, with 7 bases lining up with TRBD1. The CDR3 totals 13 residues. Germline CDR1 is MNHEY and CDR2 is SVGAGI. J gave up 6 bases and V 6 bases, and 4 bases lay outside the gene matches. The CDR3 nucleotides are TGTGCCAGCAGACTCGGACAGGCCGGGGAGCTGTTTTTT. Residues: CASRLGQAGELFF.

This clone has just one count. The V call is TRBV4-3, the J call TRBJ2-2; D uncertain. Germline assignment: CDR1 LGHNA and CDR2 YSLEER. Trimming took 0 bases from V and 7 from J, leaving 9 bases between them. CDR3 length: 14 amino acids. CDR3 amino acids: CASSQETSVGELFF. The CDR3 nucleotides read TGCGCCAGCAGCCAAGAAACCAGCGTCGGGGAGCTGTTTTTT.